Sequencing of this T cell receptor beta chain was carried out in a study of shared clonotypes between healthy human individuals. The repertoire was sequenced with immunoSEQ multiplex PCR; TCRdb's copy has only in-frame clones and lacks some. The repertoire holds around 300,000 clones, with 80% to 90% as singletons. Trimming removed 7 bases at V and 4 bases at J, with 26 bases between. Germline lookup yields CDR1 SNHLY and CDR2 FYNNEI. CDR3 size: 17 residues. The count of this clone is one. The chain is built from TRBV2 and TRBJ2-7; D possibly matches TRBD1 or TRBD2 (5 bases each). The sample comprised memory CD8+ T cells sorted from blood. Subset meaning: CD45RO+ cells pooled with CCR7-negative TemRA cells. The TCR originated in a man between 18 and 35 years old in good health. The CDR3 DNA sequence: TGTGCCAGCACTCGCCGGGACCCAAAAAGTGCTGCGTACGAGCAGTACTTC. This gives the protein CASTRRDPKSAAYEQYF.